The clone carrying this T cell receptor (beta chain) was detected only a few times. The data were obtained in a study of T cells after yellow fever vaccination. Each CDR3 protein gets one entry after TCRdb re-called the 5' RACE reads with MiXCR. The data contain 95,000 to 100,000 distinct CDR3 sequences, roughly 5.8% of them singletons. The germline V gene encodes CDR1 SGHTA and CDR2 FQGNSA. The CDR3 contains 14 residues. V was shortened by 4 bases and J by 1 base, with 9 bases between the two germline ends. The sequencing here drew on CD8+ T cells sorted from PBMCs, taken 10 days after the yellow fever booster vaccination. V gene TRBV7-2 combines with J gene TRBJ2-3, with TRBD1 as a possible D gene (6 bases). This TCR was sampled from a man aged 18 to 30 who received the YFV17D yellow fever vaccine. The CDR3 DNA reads TGTGCCAGCAGCTCGGGACAAGGCACAGATACGCAGTATTTT. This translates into CASSSGQGTDTQYF.